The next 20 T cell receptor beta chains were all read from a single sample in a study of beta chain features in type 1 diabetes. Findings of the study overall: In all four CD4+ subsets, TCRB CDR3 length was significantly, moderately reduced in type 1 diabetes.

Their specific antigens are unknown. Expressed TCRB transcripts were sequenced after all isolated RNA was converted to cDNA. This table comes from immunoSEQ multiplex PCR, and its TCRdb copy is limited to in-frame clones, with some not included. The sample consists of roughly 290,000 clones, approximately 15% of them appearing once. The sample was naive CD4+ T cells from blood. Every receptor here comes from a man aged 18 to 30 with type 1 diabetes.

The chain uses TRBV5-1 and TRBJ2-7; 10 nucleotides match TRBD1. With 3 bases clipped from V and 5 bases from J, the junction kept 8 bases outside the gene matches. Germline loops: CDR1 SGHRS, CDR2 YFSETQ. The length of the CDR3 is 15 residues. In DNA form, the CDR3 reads TGCGCCAGCAGCTGGACGGGACAGGGGATTGACGAGCAGTACTTC. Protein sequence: CASSWTGQGIDEQYF.

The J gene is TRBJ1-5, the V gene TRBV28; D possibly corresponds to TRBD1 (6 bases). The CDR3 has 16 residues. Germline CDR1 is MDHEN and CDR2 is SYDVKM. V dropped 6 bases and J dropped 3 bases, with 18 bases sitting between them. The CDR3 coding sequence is TGTGCCAGCAGCCTTACAGGGAGGGGAGACAATCAGCCCCAGCATTTT. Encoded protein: CASSLTGRGDNQPQHF.

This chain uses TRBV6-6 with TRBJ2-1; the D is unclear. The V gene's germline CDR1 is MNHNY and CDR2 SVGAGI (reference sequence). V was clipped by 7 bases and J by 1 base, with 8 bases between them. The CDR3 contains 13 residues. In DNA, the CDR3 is TGTGCCAGCACGTTAGCATCCTACAATGAGCAGTTCTTC. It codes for CASTLASYNEQFF.

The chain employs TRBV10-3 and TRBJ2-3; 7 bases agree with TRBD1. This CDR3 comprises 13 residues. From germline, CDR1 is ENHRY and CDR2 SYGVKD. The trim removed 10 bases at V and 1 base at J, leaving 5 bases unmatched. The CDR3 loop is CATTDRGTDTQYF. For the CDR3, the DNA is TGTGCCACCACTGACAGGGGCACAGATACGCAGTATTTT.

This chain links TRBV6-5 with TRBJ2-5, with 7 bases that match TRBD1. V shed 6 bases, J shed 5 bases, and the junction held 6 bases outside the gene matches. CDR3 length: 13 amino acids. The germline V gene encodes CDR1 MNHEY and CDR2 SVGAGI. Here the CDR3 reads CASRRQGTETQYF. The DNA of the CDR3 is TGTGCCAGCAGACGACAGGGCACGGAGACCCAGTACTTC.

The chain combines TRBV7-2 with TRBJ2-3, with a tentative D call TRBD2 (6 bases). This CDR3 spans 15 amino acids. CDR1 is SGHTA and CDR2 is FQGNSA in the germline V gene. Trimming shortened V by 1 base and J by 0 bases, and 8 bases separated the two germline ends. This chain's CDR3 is CASSLGLGSTDTQYF. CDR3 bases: TGTGCCAGCAGCTTAGGACTAGGGAGCACAGATACGCAGTATTTT.

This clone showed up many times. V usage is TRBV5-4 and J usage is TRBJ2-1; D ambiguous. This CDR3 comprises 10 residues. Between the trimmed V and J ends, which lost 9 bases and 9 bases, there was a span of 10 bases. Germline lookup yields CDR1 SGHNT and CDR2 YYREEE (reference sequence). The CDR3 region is CANFFGEQFF. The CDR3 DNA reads TGTGCCAACTTCTTCGGTGAGCAGTTCTTC.

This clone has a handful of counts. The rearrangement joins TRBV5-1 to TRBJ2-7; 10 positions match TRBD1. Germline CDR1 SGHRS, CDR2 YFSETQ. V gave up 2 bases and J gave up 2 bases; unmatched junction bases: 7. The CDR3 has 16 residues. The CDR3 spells CASSFLGQGIPYEQYF. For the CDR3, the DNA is TGCGCCAGCAGCTTTCTGGGACAGGGGATACCCTACGAGCAGTACTTC.

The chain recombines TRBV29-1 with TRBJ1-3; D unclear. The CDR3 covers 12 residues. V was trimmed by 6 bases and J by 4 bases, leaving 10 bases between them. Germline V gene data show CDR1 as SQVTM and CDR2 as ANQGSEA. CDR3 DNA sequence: TGCAGCGTCCAACATACCGGAAACACCATATATTTT. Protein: CSVQHTGNTIYF.

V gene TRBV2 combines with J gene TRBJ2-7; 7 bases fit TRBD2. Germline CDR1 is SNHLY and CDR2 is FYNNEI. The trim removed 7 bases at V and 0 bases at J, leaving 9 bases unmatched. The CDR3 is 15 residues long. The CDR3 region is CASKRDGLSSYEQYF. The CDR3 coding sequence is TGTGCCAGCAAGCGGGACGGGTTGAGCTCCTACGAGCAGTACTTC. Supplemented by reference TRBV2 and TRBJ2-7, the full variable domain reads EPEVTQTPSHQVTQMGQEVILRCVPISNHLYFYWYRQILGQKVEFLVSFYNNEISEKSEIFDDQFSVERPDGSNFTLKIRSTKLEDSAMYFCASKRDGLSSYEQYFGPGTRLTVT.

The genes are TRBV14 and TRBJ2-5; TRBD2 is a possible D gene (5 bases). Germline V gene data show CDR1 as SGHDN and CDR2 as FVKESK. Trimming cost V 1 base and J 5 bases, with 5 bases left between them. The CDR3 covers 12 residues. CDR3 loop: CASSQAGETQYF. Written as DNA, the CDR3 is TGTGCCAGCAGCCAAGCGGGGGAGACCCAGTACTTC.

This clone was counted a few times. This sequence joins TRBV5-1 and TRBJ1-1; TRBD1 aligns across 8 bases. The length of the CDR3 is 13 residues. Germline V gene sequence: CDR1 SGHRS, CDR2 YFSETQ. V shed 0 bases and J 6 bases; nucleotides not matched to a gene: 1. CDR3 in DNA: TGCGCCAGCAGCTTGGAGACAGGGGCTGAAGCTTTCTTT. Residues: CASSLETGAEAFF.

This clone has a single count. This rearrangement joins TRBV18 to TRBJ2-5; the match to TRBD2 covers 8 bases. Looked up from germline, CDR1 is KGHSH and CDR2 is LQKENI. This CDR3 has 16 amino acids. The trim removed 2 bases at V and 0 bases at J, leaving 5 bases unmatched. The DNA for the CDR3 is TGTGCCAGCTCACCAACTGAGCGGGAGTACCAAGAGACCCAGTACTTC. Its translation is CASSPTEREYQETQYF. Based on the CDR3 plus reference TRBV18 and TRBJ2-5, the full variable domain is NAGVMQNPRHLVRRRGQEARLRCSPMKGHSHVYWYRQLPEEGLKFMVYLQKENIIDESGMPKERFSAEFPKEGPSILRIQQVVRGDSAAYFCASSPTEREYQETQYFGPGTRLLVL.

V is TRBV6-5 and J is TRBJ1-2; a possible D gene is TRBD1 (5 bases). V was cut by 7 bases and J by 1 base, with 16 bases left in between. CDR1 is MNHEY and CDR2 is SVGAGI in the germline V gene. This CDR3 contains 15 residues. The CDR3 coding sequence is TGTGCCAGCATGAAGTCAGTCGGGGGTAACTATGGCTACACCTTC. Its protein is CASMKSVGGNYGYTF.

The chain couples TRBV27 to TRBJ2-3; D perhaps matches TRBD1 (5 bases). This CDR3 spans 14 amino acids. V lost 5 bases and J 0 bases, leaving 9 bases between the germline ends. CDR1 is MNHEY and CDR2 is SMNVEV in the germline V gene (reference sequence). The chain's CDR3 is CASSPRTSTDTQYF. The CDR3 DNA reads TGTGCCAGCAGTCCCAGGACAAGCACAGATACGCAGTATTTT.

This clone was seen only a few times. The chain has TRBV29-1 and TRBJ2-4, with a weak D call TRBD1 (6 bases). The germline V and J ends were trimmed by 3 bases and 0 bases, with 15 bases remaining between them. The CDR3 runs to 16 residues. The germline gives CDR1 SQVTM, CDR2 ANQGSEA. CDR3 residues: CSVEDVGGAAKNIQYF. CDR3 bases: TGCAGCGTTGAGGATGTTGGGGGCGCAGCCAAAAACATTCAGTACTTC.

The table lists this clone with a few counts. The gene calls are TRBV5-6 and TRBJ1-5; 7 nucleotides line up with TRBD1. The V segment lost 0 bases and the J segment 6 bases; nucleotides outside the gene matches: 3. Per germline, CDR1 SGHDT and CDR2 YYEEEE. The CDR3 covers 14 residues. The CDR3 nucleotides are TGTGCCAGCAGCTTGGAGGGGGCTGTTCAGCCCCAGCATTTT. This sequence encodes CASSLEGAVQPQHF.

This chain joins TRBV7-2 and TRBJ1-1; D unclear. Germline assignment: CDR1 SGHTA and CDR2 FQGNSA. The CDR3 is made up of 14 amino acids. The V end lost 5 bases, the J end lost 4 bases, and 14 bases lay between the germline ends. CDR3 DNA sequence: TGTGCCAGCAGCCTACGGACGAGCGGCACTGAAGCTTTCTTT. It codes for CASSLRTSGTEAFF. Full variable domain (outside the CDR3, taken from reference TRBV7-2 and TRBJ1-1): GAGVSQSPSNKVTEKGKDVELRCDPISGHTALYWYRQSLGQGLEFLIYFQGNSAPDKSGLPSDRFSAERTGGSVSTLTIQRTQQEDSAVYLCASSLRTSGTEAFFGQGTRLTVV.

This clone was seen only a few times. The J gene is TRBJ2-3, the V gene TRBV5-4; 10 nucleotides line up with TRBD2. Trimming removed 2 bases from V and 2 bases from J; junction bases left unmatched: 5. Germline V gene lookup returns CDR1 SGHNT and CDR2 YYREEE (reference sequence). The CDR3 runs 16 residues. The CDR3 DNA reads TGTGCCAGCAGCTTACAACTAGCGGGGCTCACAGATACGCAGTATTTT. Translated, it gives CASSLQLAGLTDTQYF.

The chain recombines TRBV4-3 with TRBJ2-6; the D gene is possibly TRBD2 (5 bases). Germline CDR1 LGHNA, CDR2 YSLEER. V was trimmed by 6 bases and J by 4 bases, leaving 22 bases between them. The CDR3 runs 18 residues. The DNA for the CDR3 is TGCGCCAGCAGTCTTCGAGGGTTTTACTCAGGAGGGGCCAACGTCCTGACTTTC. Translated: CASSLRGFYSGGANVLTF.